This T cell receptor beta chain comes out of a study of T cells in Graves' hyperthyroidism and ophthalmopathy. What was amplified from RNA transcripts were TCR beta CDR3 regions. Carried out on the TCR CDR3, a first-round RT-PCR used the HTBI primer set. TCRdb re-derived calls from the multiplex PCR reads in MiXCR, one entry per CDR3 protein. Of hundreds of thousands of distinct CDR3 sequences in the sample, about a sixth are singletons; the top ten hold about 45%. Those patients with uncontrolled infection, other autoimmune disease, pregnancy or lactation were excluded. The germline gives CDR1 SGHTA, CDR2 FQGTGA. This CDR3 comprises 16 residues. Trimming stripped 5 bases from V and 2 bases from J, with 16 bases between.

The receptor comes from a man between 40 and 49 years old with Graves' hyperthyroidism. The sample was blood. The chain recombines TRBV7-3 with TRBJ2-1; either TRBD1 or TRBD2 may fit D (5 bases each). The CDR3 sequence is CASSPGPPGAYNEQFF. Written as DNA, the CDR3 is TGTGCCAGCAGCCCGGGGCCCCCCGGAGCCTACAATGAGCAGTTCTTC.